Described below is a single TCR beta chain sequence and its context. Antigen specificity is unknown. The data belong to a study of Ad26.COV2.S vaccination and SARS-CoV-2 variants. In the study overall: Donor joined the COV1001 Ad26.COV2.S trial arm. Study-wide points: Once vaccination had occurred, spike-specific CD8+ and CD4+ T cell responses reportedly showed substantial breadth.

The data were produced by immunoSEQ multiplex PCR, yet TCRdb's version contains in-frame clones alone and is incomplete. The sample holds some 350,000 clones, roughly 90% seen once. Treatment of the sample: 19 received Ad26.COV2.S at low or high dose, single or two shots; roughly five received placebo; per-sample allocation not given. Material that was analyzed had been drawn on day 63 after the first vaccine or placebo injection. Vaccination employed an Ad26 vector expressing the Wuhan-strain SARS-CoV-2 spike. CDR3 length: 14 residues. V dropped 7 bases and J dropped 4 bases, with 14 bases sitting between them. Per the germline V gene, CDR1 is SNHLY and CDR2 is FYNNEI.

The clonotype originates from a person between 18 and 65 years old who received the Ad26.COV2.S COVID-19 vaccine or a placebo. The chain has TRBV2 and TRBJ1-5, with a tentative D call TRBD1 (5 bases). Sequencing used peripheral blood, obtained in a trial of Ad26.COV2.S vaccine versus placebo. CDR3: CASTGQGGNQPQHF. In DNA form, the CDR3 reads TGTGCCAGCACCGGCCAGGGAGGGAATCAGCCCCAGCATTTT. Full variable domain (outside the CDR3, taken from reference TRBV2 and TRBJ1-5): EPEVTQTPSHQVTQMGQEVILRCVPISNHLYFYWYRQILGQKVEFLVSFYNNEISEKSEIFDDQFSVERPDGSNFTLKIRSTKLEDSAMYFCASTGQGGNQPQHFGDGTRLSIL.